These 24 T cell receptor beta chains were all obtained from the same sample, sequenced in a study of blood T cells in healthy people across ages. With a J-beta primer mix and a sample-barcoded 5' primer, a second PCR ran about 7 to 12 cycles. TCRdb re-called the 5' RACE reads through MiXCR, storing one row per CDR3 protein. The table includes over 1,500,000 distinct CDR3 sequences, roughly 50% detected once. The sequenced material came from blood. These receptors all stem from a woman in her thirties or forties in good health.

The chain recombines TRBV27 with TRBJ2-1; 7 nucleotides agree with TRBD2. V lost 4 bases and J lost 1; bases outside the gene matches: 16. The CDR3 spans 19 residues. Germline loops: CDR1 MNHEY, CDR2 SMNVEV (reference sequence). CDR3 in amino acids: CASSSAGTILSRSYNEQFF. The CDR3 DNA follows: TGTGCCAGCAGTTCGGCCGGGACTATTCTTAGTCGGTCCTACAATGAGCAGTTCTTC.

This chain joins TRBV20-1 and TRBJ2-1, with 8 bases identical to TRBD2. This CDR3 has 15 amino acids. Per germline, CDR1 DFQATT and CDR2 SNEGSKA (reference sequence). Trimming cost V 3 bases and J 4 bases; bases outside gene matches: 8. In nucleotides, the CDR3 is TGCAGTGCTAGCGATAGCGGGGATGCGTACAATGAGCAGTTCTTC. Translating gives CSASDSGDAYNEQFF.

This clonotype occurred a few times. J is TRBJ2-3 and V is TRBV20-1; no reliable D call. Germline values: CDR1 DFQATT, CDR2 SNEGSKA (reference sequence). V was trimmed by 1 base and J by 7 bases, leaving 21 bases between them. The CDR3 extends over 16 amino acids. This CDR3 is CSARGGLLVRSNTQYF. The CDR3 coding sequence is TGCAGTGCTAGAGGTGGCCTCCTCGTCCGGAGTAATACGCAGTATTTT.

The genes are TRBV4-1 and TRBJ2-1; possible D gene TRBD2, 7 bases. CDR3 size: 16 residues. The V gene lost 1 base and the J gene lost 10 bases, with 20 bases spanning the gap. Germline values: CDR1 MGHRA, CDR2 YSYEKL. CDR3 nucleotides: TGCGCCAGCAGCCAAGGGGCGGGGGCAGCCTACAGCGAGCAGTTCTTC. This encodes CASSQGAGAAYSEQFF.

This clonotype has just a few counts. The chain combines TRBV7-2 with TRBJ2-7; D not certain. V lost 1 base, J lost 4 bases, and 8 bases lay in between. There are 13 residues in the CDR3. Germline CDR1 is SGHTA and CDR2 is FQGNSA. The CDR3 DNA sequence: TGTGCCAGCAGCTTAGAGCAGTGGTACGAGCAGTACTTC. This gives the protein CASSLEQWYEQYF.

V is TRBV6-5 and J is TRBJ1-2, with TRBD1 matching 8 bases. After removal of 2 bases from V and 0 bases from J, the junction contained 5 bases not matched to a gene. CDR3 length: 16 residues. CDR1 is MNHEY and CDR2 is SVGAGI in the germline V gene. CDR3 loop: CASSYGTGSTNYGYTF. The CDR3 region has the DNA TGTGCCAGCAGTTACGGGACAGGTTCTACTAACTATGGCTACACCTTC.

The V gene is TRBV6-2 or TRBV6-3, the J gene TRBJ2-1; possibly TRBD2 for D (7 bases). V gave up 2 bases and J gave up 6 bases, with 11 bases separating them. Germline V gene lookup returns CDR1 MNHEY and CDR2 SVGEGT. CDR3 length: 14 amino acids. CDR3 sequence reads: CASSYGGALNEQFF. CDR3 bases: TGTGCCAGCAGTTACGGGGGGGCCCTCAATGAGCAGTTCTTC.

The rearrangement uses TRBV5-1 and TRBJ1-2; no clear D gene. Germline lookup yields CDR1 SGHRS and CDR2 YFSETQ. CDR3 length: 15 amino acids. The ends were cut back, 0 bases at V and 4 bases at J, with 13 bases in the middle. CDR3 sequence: CASSLEEVAFYGYTF. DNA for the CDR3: TGCGCCAGCAGCTTGGAGGAGGTGGCCTTCTATGGCTACACCTTC.

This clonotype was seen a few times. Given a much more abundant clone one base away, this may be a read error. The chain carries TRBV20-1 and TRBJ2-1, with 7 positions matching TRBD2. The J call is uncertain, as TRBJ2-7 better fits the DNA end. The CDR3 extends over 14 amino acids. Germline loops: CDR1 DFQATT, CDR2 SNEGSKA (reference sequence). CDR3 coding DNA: TGCAGTGCTAGCCGTTCTAGCGGCTACAATGAGCAGTACTTC. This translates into CSASRSSGYNEQYF.

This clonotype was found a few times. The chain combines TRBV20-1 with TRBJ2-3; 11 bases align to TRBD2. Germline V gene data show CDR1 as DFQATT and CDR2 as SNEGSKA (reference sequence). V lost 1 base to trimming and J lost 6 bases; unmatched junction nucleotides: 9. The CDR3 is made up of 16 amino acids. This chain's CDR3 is CSARALLAGGVDTQYF. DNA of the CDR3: TGCAGTGCTAGAGCGCTTCTAGCGGGGGGTGTCGATACGCAGTATTTT.

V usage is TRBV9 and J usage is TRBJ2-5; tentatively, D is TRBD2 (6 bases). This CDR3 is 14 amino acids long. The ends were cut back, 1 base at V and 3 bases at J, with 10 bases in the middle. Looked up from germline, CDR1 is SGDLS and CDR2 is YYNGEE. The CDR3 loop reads CASSVQIAEETQYF. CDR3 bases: TGTGCCAGCAGCGTACAGATAGCGGAAGAGACCCAGTACTTC.

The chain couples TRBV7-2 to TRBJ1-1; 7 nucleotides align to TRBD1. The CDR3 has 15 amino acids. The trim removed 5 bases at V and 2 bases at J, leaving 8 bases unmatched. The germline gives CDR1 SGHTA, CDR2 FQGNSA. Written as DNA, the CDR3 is TGTGCCAGCAGCGTACCGAGGGGGCATAACACTGAAGCTTTCTTT. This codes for CASSVPRGHNTEAFF.

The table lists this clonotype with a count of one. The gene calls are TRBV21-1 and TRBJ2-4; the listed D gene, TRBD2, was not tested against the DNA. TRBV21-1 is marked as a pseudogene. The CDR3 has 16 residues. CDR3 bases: TGTGCCAGCAGCAAAGCGACTAGCAACAAATCTTACGGGCAGTACTTC. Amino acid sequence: CASSKATSNKSYGQYF.

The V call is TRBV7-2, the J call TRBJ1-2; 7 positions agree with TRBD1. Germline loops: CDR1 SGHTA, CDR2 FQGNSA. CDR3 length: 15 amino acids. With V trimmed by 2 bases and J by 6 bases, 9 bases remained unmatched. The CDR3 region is CASSLIDRVLDGYTF. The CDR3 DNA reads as TGTGCCAGCAGCTTAATAGACAGGGTATTGGATGGCTACACCTTC.

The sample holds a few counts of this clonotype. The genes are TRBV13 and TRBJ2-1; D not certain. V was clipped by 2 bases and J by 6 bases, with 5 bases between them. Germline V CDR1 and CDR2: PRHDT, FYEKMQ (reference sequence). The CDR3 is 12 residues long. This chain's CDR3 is CASSLRINEQFF. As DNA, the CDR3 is TGTGCCAGCAGCTTACGCATCAATGAGCAGTTCTTC.

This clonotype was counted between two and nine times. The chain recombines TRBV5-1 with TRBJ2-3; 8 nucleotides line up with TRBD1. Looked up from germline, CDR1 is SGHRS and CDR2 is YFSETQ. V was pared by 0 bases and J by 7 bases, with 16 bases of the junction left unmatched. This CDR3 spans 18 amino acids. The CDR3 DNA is TGCGCCAGCAGCTTGGACCAAGGGACAGGACGGATGACGAATACGCAGTATTTT. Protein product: CASSLDQGTGRMTNTQYF.

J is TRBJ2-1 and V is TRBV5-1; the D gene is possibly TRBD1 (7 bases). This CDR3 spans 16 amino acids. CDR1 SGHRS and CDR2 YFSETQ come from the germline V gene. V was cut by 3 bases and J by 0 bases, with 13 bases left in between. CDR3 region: CASSWRDSSSYNEQFF. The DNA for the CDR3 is TGCGCCAGCAGCTGGAGGGACAGTAGCTCCTACAATGAGCAGTTCTTC.

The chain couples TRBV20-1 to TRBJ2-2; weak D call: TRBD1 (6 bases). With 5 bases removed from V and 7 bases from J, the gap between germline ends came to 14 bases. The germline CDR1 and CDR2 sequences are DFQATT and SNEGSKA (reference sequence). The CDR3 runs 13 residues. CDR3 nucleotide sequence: TGCAGTGCTGAAAGACTCAGGGGCGGGGAGCTGTTTTTT. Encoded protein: CSAERLRGGELFF.

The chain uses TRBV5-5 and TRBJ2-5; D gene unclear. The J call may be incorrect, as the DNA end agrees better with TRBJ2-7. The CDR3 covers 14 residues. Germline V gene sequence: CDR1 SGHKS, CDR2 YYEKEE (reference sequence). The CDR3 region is CASSSRPVVYEQYF. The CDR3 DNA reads TGTGCCAGCAGCTCCAGGCCAGTGGTCTACGAGCAGTACTTC.

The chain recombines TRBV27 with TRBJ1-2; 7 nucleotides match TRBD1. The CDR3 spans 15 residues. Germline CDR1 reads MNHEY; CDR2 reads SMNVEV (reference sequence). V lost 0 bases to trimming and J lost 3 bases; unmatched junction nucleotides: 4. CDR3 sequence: CASSLSRGRDYGYTF. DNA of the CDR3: TGTGCCAGCAGTTTATCTAGGGGGCGAGACTATGGCTACACCTTC.

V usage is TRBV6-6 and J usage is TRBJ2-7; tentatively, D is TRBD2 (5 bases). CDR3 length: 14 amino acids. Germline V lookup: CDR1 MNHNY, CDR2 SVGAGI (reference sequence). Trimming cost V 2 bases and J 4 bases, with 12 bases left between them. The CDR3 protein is CASSYNREGYEQYF. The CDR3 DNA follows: TGTGCCAGCAGTTACAACCGGGAAGGATACGAGCAGTACTTC.

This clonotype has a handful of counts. The CDR3 nucleotides are TGCAGCGTTGTTAACAGGGGGCGAGGCGAGCAGTACTTC. Its protein is CSVVNRGRGEQYF. The gene calls are TRBV29-1 and TRBJ2-5; TRBD1 matches 9 bases. The J call is in doubt because the DNA end fits TRBJ2-7 better. The CDR3 loop spans 13 amino acids. Germline CDR1 SQVTM, CDR2 ANQGSEA.

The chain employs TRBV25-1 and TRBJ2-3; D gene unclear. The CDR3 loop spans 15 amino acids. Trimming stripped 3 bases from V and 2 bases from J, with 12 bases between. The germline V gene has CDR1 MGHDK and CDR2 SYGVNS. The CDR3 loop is CASSDKRPFTDTQYF. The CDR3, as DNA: TGTGCCAGCAGTGATAAAAGGCCATTCACAGATACGCAGTATTTT.

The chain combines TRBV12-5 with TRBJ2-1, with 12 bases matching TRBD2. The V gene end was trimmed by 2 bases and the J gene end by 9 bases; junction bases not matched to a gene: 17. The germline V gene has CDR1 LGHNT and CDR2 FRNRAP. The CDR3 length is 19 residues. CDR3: CASGLLRLKTSGGAPEQFF. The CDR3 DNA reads TGTGCTAGTGGTTTGCTACGGCTCAAGACTAGCGGGGGTGCTCCTGAGCAGTTCTTC.